The entry below gives a single T cell receptor (beta chain) sequence along with its context. Its antigen is unidentified. In TCRdb, the reads were re-called with MiXCR into one record per CDR3 protein. This table holds around 750,000 distinct CDR3 sequences, less than 35% found once. With 4 bases clipped from V and 3 bases from J, the junction kept 7 bases outside the gene matches. CDR3 size: 15 residues. CDR1 and CDR2 from the germline V gene are SGDLS and YYNGEE. The sample belongs to a study of T cell repertoires in cytomegalovirus infection. Study background: Recently identified HLA-C-restricted CMV epitopes were used, and well-studied HLA-B-restricted CMV epitopes were used as well. Both a matching HLA type and CMV infection were indicated by public TCR beta signatures.

Points from the study as a whole: HLA-C-restricted CMV clonotypes gave the most frequent clonotype in two of eight donors.

The V gene is TRBV9, the J gene TRBJ1-5, with 7 bases identical to TRBD1. This sequence originates from a human donor in good health (CMV status not recorded). Some clones in this sample may be carry-over from other donors' samples. The input for sequencing was cultured CD8+ T cells from PBMCs, taken from culture after CMV antigen stimulation. CDR3 sequence reads: CASSTTGAFNQPQHF. The CDR3 DNA is TGTGCCAGCAGCACCACAGGGGCCTTCAATCAGCCCCAGCATTTT.